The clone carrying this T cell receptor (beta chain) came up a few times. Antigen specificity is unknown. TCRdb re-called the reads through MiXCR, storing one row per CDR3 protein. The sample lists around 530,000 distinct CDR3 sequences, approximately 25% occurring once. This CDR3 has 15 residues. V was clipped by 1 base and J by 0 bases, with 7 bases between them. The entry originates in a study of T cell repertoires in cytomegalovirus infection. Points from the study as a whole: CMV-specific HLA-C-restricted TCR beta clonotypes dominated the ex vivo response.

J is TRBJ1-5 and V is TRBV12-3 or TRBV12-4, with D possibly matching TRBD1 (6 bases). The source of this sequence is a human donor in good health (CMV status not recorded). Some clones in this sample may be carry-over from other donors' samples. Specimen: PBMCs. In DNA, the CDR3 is TGTGCCAGCAGTTTAGGACAGGATAGCAATCAGCCCCAGCATTTT. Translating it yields CASSLGQDSNQPQHF.